The entry that follows covers one TCR beta chain sequence. Ten or more counts support this clonotype. Its binding antigen is unknown. Within one base of it there is no much larger clone, and no base qualities were kept. The library was produced with PCR. Sequencing instrument: Illumina HiSeq 4000. Bulk TCR libraries were prepared as previously described, using TCR primers listed in Table S5. Purification of total RNA was performed with the Qiagen AllPrep DNA/RNA kit. Before analysis, reads from multiple sequencing runs of one library were combined. From the authors' description of their analysis: Reads were retained only if the reads had an exact TCR constant sequence, and the retained reads were trimmed to 150 nt and grouped according to their 12-nt molecular barcodes. Reads within each barcode group were sub-clustered using a 15% Levenshtein threshold, and quality-weighted consensus sequences were constructed for each RNA molecule. Non-functional sequences were filtered out, along with any lower-count sequence sitting one edit away from another sequence. Based on a fit of two negative binomial distributions, barcode sub-clusters having less than 20% of the maximum read count were discarded. The public reads were reprocessed in TCRdb via fastp at Q25 and MiXCR, keeping in-frame beta chains. Each CDR3 protein gets just one entry, which takes the most common genes and DNA from the rows behind it. TCRdb's processing, not the authors', yielded these V and J calls. Here the sample has around 480,000 distinct CDR3 sequences; around a fifth occur a single time. The ten largest clones capture 0.7% to 0.95% of the sample.

V is shortened by 6 bases, J by 1 base, and the region joining them spans 10 bases. The CDR3 holds 13 amino acids from the cysteine to the phenylalanine. This entry keeps only the CDR3 DNA: 39 bases, framed from base 1. Naive CD8 T cell libraries were made from approximately 22,000 to 940,000 sorted cells using 10%, 30% or 50% of purified RNA. Naive CD8 T cells, defined as CD8+CD4-CCR7+CD45RA+, were FACS-sorted into RLT Plus buffer on a BD FACSAria II. To test detection sensitivity, Jurkat RNA equal to some 11 TCR copies was added to samples of roughly 18,000-1,000,000 naive CD8 T cells. Enrichment of CD8 T cells was done with RosetteSep CD8+ T Cell Enrichment Cocktail plus Ficoll-Paque, and ACK red cell lysis came afterward. The sample comes from a study of molecular identifiers for immune sequencing clone quantification (dated by TCRdb to between 2018 and 2020). About the full investigation: In a replicate experiment, RNA from roughly 20,000 or 100,000 naive CD8 T cells was split into five aliquots, four of which were sequenced. This methods study used CD8 T cells to benchmark TCR RNA copy counting and molecular-identifier clustering-based TCR repertoire sequencing (MIDCIRS).

Points the paper makes about the study in general: Modeling estimated 2.5 to 3 recovered TCR RNA copies per cell, compared with about 10 by digital PCR, which implies approximately 30% capture efficiency. A single cell's worth of spiked-in Jurkat TCR RNA was reported detectable even among one million naive CD8 T cells. Highly expanded clone sizes could be underestimated because identical TCR molecules may share a barcode. Clones above 20 RNA copies held over 99% of molecules in CMV-specific effector cells but under 1% in naive cells. Spiked-in Jurkat TCR RNA (around nine copies' worth), which is not part of the donor repertoire, was contained in the naive libraries. When barcode sub-clustering was not used, chimeric consensus sequences inflated TCR diversity, with chimeras reaching as high as 47%.

The sequence was obtained from a human donor in good health. Some libraries in this study had Jurkat cell RNA spiked in. The sequenced material came from naive CD8+ T cells from blood, with Jurkat cell RNA spiked in. This specimen's cell subset or site label, interpreted: FACS-sorted CD8+CD4-CCR7+CD45RA+ naive T cells. This receptor chain uses TRBV12-3 or TRBV12-4 and TRBJ2-7, with a weak D call of TRBD1 (5 bases match). CDR3 reads: CASSDRVSYEQYF. The bases are TGTGCCAGCAGCGACAGAGTTTCCTACGAGCAGTACTTC.